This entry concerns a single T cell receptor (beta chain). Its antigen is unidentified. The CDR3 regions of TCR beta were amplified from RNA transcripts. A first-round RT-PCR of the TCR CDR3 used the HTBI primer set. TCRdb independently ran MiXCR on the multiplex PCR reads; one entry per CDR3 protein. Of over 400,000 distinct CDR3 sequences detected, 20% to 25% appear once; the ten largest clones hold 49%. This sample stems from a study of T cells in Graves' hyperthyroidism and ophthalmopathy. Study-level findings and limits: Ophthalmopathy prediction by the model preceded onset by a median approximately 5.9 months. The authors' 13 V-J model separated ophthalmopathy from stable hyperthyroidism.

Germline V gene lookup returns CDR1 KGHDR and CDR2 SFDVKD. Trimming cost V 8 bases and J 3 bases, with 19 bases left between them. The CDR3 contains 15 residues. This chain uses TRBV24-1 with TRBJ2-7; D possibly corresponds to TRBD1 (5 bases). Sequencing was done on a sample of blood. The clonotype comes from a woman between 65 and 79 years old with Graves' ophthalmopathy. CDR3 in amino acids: CATTAGPVEYYEQYF. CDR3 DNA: TGTGCCACCACAGCAGGGCCCGTCGAGTACTACGAGCAGTACTTC.